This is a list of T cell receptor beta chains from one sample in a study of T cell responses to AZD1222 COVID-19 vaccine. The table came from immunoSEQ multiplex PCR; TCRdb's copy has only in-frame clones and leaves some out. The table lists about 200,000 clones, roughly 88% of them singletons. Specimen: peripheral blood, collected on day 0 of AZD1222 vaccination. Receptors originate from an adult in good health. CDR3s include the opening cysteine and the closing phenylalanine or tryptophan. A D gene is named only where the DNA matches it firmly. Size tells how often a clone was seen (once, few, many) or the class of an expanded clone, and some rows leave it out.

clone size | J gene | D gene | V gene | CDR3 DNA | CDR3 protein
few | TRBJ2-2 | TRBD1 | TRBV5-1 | TGCGCCAGCAGCTTGGGGGGACAGGGATTTTCCCGGGAGCTGTTTTTT | CASSLGGQGFSRELFF
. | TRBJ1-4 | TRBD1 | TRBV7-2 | TGTGCCAGCAGCCGGACAGGGGGATACGAAAAACTGTTTTTT | CASSRTGGYEKLFF
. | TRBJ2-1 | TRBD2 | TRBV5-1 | TGCGCCAGCAGCTTGGGGACTAGCGGCTTCGATGAGCAGTTCTTC | CASSLGTSGFDEQFF
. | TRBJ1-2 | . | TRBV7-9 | TGTGCCAGCAGCTTGGACTCAGGTGGATCCTATGGCTACACCTTC | CASSLDSGGSYGYTF
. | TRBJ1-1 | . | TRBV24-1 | TGTGCCACCAGTGAAGGGACTGGGAACACTGAAGCTTTCTTT | CATSEGTGNTEAFF
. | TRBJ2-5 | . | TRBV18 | TGTGCCAGCTCCCTTATAAAGGGAGAGACCCAGTACTTC | CASSLIKGETQYF
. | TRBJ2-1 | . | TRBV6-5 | TGTGCCAGCAGAGCAACTAGTGCTCCGTACAATGAGCAGTTCTTC | CASRATSAPYNEQFF
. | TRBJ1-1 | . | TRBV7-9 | TGTGCCACCGCTCCAGGGCTGAACACTGAAGCTTTCTTT | CATAPGLNTEAFF
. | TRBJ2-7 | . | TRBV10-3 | TGTGCCATCAGTGAGTCGAGAGAGACCTACGAGCAGTACTTC | CAISESRETYEQYF
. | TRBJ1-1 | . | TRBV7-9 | TGTGCCAGCAGCTTCTCCTCGGGACGGAACACTGAAGCTTTCTTT | CASSFSSGRNTEAFF
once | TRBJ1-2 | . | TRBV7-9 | TGTGCCAGCAGCTACGGGACGGATTATGGCTACACCTTC | CASSYGTDYGYTF
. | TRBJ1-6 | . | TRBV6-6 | TGTGCCAGCAGCTACGGGGGTTCGAGTAATTCACCCCTCCACTTT | CASSYGGSSNSPLHF
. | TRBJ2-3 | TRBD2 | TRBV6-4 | TGTGCCAGCAGTGAGTTCTTAGCGGGGGGGCCAGATACGCAGTATTTT | CASSEFLAGGPDTQYF
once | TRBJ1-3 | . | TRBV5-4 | TGTGCCTTCGGCACAGGTCCGACTTTATACTCTGGAAACACCATATATTTT | CAFGTGPTLYSGNTIYF
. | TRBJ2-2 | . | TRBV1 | TGCACCAGCAGCGCAACTAGCGCGGGCGATCAGGACACCGGGGAGCTGTTTTTT | CTSSATSAGDQDTGELFF
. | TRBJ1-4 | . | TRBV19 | TGTGCCAGTAGTATACAGCCGGGTAATGAAAAGCTGTTTTTT | CASSIQPGNEKLFF
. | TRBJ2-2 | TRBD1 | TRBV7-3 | TGTGCCAGCAGCTCCCGGGACAGGGACTCCGGGGAGCTGTTTTTT | CASSSRDRDSGELFF
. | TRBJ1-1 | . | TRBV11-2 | TGTGCCAGCAGCGGAGGGGTGGCAGGGTGGGGCACTGAAGCTTTCTTT | CASSGGVAGWGTEAFF
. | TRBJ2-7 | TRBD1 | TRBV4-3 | TGCGCCAGCAGCCAACAGGACAGGGACACATACGAGCAGTACTTC | CASSQQDRDTYEQYF
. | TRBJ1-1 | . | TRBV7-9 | TGTGCCAGCAGCTTAGCGTATATGAACACTGAAGCTTTCTTT | CASSLAYMNTEAFF
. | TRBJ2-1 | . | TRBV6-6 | TGTGCCAGCACATCCCTAGGGAATGAGCAGTTCTTC | CASTSLGNEQFF
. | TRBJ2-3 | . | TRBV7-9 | TGTGCCAGCACCACCCGCGGGGAGGATACGCAGTATTTT | CASTTRGEDTQYF
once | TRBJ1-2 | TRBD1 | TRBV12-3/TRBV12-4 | TGTGCCAGCAGTCTCGACAGGGAGCGCTACACCTTC | CASSLDRERYTF
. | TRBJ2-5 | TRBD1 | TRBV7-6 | TGTGCCAGCAGCTTAGATAACAACAGGGGCAGAGAGACCCAGTACTTC | CASSLDNNRGRETQYF
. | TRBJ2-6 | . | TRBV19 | TGTGCCAGTAGTCGAGGTTTCTCTGGGGCCAACGTCCTGACTTTC | CASSRGFSGANVLTF
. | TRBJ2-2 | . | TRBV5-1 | TGCGCCAGCAGCTTGTCCTTGATGAACACCGGGGAGCTGTTTTTT | CASSLSLMNTGELFF
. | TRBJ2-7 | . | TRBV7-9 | TGTGCCAGCAGCTCTGTGGGGGAGCAGTACTTC | CASSSVGEQYF
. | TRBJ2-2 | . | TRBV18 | TGTGCCAGCTCACCACGTCCGAACACCGGGGAGCTGTTTTTT | CASSPRPNTGELFF
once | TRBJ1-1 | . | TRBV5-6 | TGTGCCAGCAGCTTTTCCCGGGACGGATTGAACACTGAAGCTTTCTTT | CASSFSRDGLNTEAFF